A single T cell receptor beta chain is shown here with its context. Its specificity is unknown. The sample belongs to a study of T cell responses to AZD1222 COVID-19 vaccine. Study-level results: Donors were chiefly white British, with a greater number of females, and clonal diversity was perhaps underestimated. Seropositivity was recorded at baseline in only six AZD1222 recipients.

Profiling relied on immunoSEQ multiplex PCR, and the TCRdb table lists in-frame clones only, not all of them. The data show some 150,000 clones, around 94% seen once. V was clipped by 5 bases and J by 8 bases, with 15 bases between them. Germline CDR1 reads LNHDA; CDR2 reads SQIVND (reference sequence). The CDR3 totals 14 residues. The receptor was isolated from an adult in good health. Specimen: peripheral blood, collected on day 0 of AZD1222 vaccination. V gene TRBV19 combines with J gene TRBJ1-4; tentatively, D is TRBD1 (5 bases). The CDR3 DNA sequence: TGTGCCAGTAGTCCCCAGGGCGCAGAAGAAAAACTGTTTTTT. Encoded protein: CASSPQGAEEKLFF.